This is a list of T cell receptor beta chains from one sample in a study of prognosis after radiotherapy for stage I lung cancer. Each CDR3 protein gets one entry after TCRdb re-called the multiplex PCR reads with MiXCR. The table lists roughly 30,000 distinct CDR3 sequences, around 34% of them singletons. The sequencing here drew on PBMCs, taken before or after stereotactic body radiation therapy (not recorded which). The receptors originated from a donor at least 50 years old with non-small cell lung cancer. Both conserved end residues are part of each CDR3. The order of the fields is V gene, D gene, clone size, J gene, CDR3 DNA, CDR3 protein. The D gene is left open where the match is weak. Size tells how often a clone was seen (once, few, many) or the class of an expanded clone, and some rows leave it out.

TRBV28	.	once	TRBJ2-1	TGTGCCAGCACAAGCACATCCTACAATGAGCATCTCTTC	CASTSTSYNEHLF
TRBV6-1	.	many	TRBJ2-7	TGTGCCAGCACCTCCGGCCTCTACGAGCAGTACTTC	CASTSGLYEQYF
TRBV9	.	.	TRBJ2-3	TGTGCCAGCAGCGTAGCTTCGTTCCAGGCAGATACGCAGTATTTT	CASSVASFQADTQYF
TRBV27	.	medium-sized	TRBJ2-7	TGTGCCAGCAGTTCCAGACCCTACGAGCAGTACTTC	CASSSRPYEQYF
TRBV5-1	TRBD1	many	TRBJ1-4	TGCGCCAGCAGCCTTGGACAGGGAGGCGAAAAACTGTTTTTT	CASSLGQGGEKLFF
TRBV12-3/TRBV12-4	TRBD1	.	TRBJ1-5	TGTGCCAGCAGTTTAGGGACAGGGGGCAATCAGCCCCAGCATTTT	CASSLGTGGNQPQHF
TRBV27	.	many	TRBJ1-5	TGTGCCAGCAGTTTACGGCAGGGCAATCAGCCCCAGCATTTT	CASSLRQGNQPQHF
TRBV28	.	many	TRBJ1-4	TGTGCCAGCAGTCCCCCCGGGCGCTCGGGAGAAAAACTGTTTTTT	CASSPPGRSGEKLFF
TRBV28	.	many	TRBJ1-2	TGTGCCATCTCTGGGCCCGCAGGAAACTATGGCTACACCTTC	CAISGPAGNYGYTF
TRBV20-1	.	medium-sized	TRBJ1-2	TGCAGTGCTAGGGATGATAAGGGGCGAGGCTACACCTTC	CSARDDKGRGYTF
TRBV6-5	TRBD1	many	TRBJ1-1	TGTGCCAGCAGTTACGAAGCAGGGGGCACTGAAGCTTTCTTT	CASSYEAGGTEAFF
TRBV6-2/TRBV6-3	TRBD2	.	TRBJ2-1	TGTGCCAGCAGTGATCTACTAGCGTGTGCCGATGAGCAGTTCTTC	CASSDLLACADEQFF
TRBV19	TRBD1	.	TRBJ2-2	TGTGCCAGTAGTTTCAGGTCGGGACAGCGGACCTGGGAGCTGTTTTTT	CASSFRSGQRTWELFF
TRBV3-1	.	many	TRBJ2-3	TGTGCCAGCAGCCAACGGGCGCGGGCGGAGGGCACAGATACGCAGTATTTT	CASSQRARAEGTDTQYF
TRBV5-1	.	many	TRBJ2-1	TGCGCCAGCAGCTTCTGGGGTGACTCCTACAATGAGCAGTTCTTC	CASSFWGDSYNEQFF
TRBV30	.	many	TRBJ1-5	TGTGCCTGGAGTTTGACACCGGATCAGCCCCAGCATTTT	CAWSLTPDQPQHF
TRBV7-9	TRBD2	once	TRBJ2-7	TGTGCCAGCAGCTCGTCCGGGACTAGAGAATACTTC	CASSSSGTREYF
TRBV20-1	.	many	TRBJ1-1	TGCAGTGCCCCGCGGGGGAACACTGAAGCTTTCTTT	CSAPRGNTEAFF
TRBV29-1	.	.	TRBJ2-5	TGCAGCGTTGAAGGGCAGCCTAAAGAGACCCAGTACTTC	CSVEGQPKETQYF
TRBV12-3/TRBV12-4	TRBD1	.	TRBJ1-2	TGTGCCAGCGGGCAGACAGGGGACTATGGCTACACCTTC	CASGQTGDYGYTF
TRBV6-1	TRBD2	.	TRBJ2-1	TGTGCCAGCAGTAGACTAGCCGGAGAAAGGTTCTTC	CASSRLAGERFF
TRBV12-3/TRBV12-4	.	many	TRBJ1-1	TGTGCCAGCAGTTTGGGGACCTATGCCACTGAAGCTTTCTTT	CASSLGTYATEAFF
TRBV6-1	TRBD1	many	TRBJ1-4	TGTGCCAGCAGTGACGTTACAGGGGCGGCTGAAAAACTGTTTTTT	CASSDVTGAAEKLFF
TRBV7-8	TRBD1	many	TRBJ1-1	TGTGCCAGCAGCCTGTACAGGGGTTCGGCTTTCTTT	CASSLYRGSAFF
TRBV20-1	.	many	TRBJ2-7	TGCAGTGCTAGAGATGGCGCTACCCCAGAGCAGTACTTC	CSARDGATPEQYF
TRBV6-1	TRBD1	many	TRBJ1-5	TGTGCCAGCAGTCCTGGCAATCTCAGGGGGTCCTCTCAGCCCCAGCATTTT	CASSPGNLRGSSQPQHF
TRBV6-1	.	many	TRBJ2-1	TGTGCCAGCAAGGGAGAACGGGGCAGGTCGTCCTACAATGAGCAGTTCTTC	CASKGERGRSSYNEQFF
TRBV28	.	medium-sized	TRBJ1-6	TGTGCCAGCAGTTTGGCACTGAGGAATTCACCCCTCCACTTT	CASSLALRNSPLHF
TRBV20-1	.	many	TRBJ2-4	TGCAGTGCTAGAGATCTTATGGGTTTGGTTAACATTCAGTACTTC	CSARDLMGLVNIQYF
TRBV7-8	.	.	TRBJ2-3	TGTGCCAGCAGCCGCGACCGACTAGGAGGGGCAGATACGCAGTATTTT	CASSRDRLGGADTQYF
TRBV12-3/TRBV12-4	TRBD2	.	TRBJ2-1	TGTGACAGCAGTGGGACTAGCGGGAGAGCTGAGAAGTTCTTC	CDSSGTSGRAEKFF
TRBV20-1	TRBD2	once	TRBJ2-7	TGCAGTGGTATAGCGGGATGGGAAGAGCAGTACTTC	CSGIAGWEEQYF
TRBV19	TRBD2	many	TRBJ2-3	TGTGCCAGTAGACCTAACCGCGGCTGGCGGGGGGGGACATCTAGCACAGATACGCAGTATTTT	CASRPNRGWRGGTSSTDTQYF
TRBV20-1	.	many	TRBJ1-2	TGCAGTGCTGTCTTACCGGGAGCTTATGGCTACACCTTC	CSAVLPGAYGYTF
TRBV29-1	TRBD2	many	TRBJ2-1	TGCAGCGCACTAGCGGGAGGCACCCCCGATGAGCAGTTCTTC	CSALAGGTPDEQFF
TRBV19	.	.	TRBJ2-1	TGTGCCAGTAGCCCAGGGCGCTACTACGATGAGCAGTTCTTC	CASSPGRYYDEQFF
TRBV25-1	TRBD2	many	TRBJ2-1	TGTGCCAGCAGTTTAGCGGGGGCCCAGGAGCAGTTCTTC	CASSLAGAQEQFF
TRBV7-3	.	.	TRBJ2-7	TGTGCCAGCAGCTTAGAGGCCTGGTCCTACGAGCAGTACTTC	CASSLEAWSYEQYF
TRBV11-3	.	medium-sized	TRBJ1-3	TGTGCCAGCAGCTTCACTCAGATCTCTGGAAACACCATATATTTT	CASSFTQISGNTIYF
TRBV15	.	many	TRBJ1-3	TGTGCCACCAGCAGAGATTTGGGGTTGGAAAACACCATATATTTT	CATSRDLGLENTIYF
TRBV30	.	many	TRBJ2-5	TGTGCCTGGAGTGTAGTCAAAGAGACCCAGTACTTC	CAWSVVKETQYF
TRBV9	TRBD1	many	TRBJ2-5	TGTGCCAGCAGGCGGACAGGGGAAGAGACCCAGTACTTC	CASRRTGEETQYF
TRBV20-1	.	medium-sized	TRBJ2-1	TGCAGTGCGGAGGACGCAAGCTCCTACAATGAGCAGTTCTTC	CSAEDASSYNEQFF
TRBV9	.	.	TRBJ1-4	TGTGCCAGCAGCGTATCGGGGAGTGATGAAAAACTGTTTTTT	CASSVSGSDEKLFF
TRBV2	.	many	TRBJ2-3	TGTGCCAGCAGTAAGGGCTCGGTCACAGATACGCAGTATTTT	CASSKGSVTDTQYF
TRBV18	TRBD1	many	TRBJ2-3	TGTGCCAGCTCACCGTCCATAGAGGGGGCCGCAGATACGCAGTATTTT	CASSPSIEGAADTQYF
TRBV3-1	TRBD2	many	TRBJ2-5	TGTGCCAGCAGCCAGACTAGCGGGGGGCAGGAGACCCAGTACTTC	CASSQTSGGQETQYF
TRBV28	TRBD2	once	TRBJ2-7	TGTGACAGTCACTCGGGAGGGGTTCTCTACGAGCAGTACTTC	CDSHSGGVLYEQYF
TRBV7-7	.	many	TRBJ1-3	TGTGCTAGCAGCTTACTCCACTCTGGAAACACCATATATTTT	CASSLLHSGNTIYF
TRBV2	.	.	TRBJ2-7	TGTGCCGGCAAATACGGGACGGGATCCTACGAGCAGTACTTC	CAGKYGTGSYEQYF
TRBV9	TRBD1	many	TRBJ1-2	TGTGCCAGCAGCGTAGACACCACAGGGGCCGCGGACCTGAACAACTATGGCTACACCTTC	CASSVDTTGAADLNNYGYTF
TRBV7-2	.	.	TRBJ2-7	TGTGCCAGCAGCTCTCTCGCGGGACAGATGGGTCTCTACGAGCAGTACTTC	CASSSLAGQMGLYEQYF
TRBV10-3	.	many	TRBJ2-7	TGTGCGACCTCAGGGGTTGGGGGTTTCTCCTACGAGCAGTACTTC	CATSGVGGFSYEQYF
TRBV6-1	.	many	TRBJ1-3	TGTGCCAGCAGTAACGGGATCCTCTCTGGAAACACCATATATTTT	CASSNGILSGNTIYF
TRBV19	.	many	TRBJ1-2	TGTGCCAGTAATTTGAGGCAGGCTGGTCGTGGCTACACCTTC	CASNLRQAGRGYTF